This entry features one T cell receptor (beta chain) sequence. What it binds is not known. Primers: 60 Vbeta forward and 13 Jbeta reverse. Clones were read by immunoSEQ multiplex PCR, and TCRdb kept only the in-frame ones, dropping some. The data hold over 60,000 clones, with approximately 72% observed a single time. The germline V gene has CDR1 LGHNA and CDR2 YSLEER. CDR3 length: 20 residues. V lost 0 bases and J lost 4; bases outside the gene matches: 10. The record originates from a study of cytomegalovirus exposure and HLA in healthy donors. Findings of the study overall: The authors later found HLA-associated TCR beta chains more clonally expanded than equally common others.

Input material: PBMCs. This sequence joins TRBV4-3 and TRBJ2-6, with TRBD1 matching over 12 bases. The receptor was isolated from a woman aged 25-40 years in good health and CMV-seropositive. The CDR3: CASSQDTAGTGGRGANVLTF. The CDR3 DNA reads as TGCGCCAGCAGCCAAGATACTGCCGGGACAGGGGGCAGAGGGGCCAACGTCCTGACTTTC.